The present entry profiles one T cell receptor (beta chain) with its context. This clonotype was observed a handful of times. Its antigen target is currently unknown. No much larger clone exists at a distance of one base, and base qualities are not known. These data are taken from a study of T-cell memory formation after mild COVID-19 (dated by TCRdb to about 2021). Context from the whole study: TCR sequence clusters from the two donors were found to be largely donor specific. T-cell clones expanding and contracting after mild COVID-19 in a couple of donors were tracked by longitudinal TCRalpha and TCRbeta repertoire sequencing. The cohort was made up of two young adult volunteers, one female and one male, who were previously healthy. Summary of the overall study and its limitations: The study covered only two mild cases, and larger cohorts including severe cases with pre-infection samples were considered necessary. Some responding clones were detected in pre-infection memory, suggesting pre-existing cross-reactive memory T cells joined the SARS-CoV-2 response. From day 15 to 85, contracting clones showed balanced CD4/CD8 phenotypes, whereas a second wave of clones that expanded from day 15 to 37 leaned towards CD4+. SARS-CoV-2 specificity of the second-wave clones peaking on day 37 was not confirmed. Contracting CD4+ clones were found mainly in CM and EM memory subsets, while CD8+ clones were enriched in EMRA.

TCRdb records Illumina NovaSeq 6000 as the sequencer. cDNA libraries for TCRalpha and TCRbeta were prepared by 5'RACE using constant-segment primers, with sample barcodes and unique molecular identifiers added. Trizol reagent was used to extract RNA from every sample. Library amplification was performed in two PCR steps, and a second sample barcode and Illumina TruSeq adapters were introduced in the second step. Libraries were sequenced on an Illumina NovaSeq with 2 x 150 bp paired-end reads. Per the source publication's procedure: Demultiplexing of reads and collapsing into UMI-guided consensus sequences were performed with migec v1.2.7. With mixcr v2.1.11, UMI consensuses were aligned to TRA and TRB V and J templates and assembled into clonotypes. A clonotype was counted as expanded or contracted only if both edgeR and NoisET called the change significant, with noise models trained on biological replicates. For edgeR calls, a false discovery rate-adjusted p below 0.01 and a log2 fold-change threshold of 1 were applied. As an exploratory analysis of dynamics, PCA with hierarchical clustering was applied to max-normalized trajectories of the 1000 most abundant clonotypes. Each responding clone was given a CD4 or CD8 phenotype based on the CD4+ and CD8+ repertoires, which had been sequenced separately. Through fastp at Q25 and MiXCR, TCRdb rebuilt clones from the public reads, retaining in-frame beta chains. All rows with the same CDR3 protein become a single entry with the most common DNA and genes. It is TCRdb's table, rather than the study itself, that gives the V and J calls and clone size. Within this sample are about 27,000 distinct CDR3 sequences, with approximately 16% of them counted one time only. The top ten hold roughly 1.5% of the sample.

Ficoll-Paque density gradient centrifugation was the method used to isolate PBMCs. Source material: PBMCs or a T cell subset sorted from them (not recorded which). This TCR was recovered from an adult who had mild COVID-19 (a few samples of this study predate the infection). The sample titles of this study are shuffled in the database, so cell type and time point are left out.

The CDR3: CAWSPPRTEQFF. Read as DNA, the sequence is TGTGCCTGGAGTCCCCCTAGGACCGAGCAGTTCTTC. The sequence joins TRBV30 to TRBJ2-1; no confident D gene assignment can be made. CDR1 GTSNPN and CDR2 SVGIG were looked up in the germline V gene (reference sequence). The CDR3 numbers 12 residues from cysteine through phenylalanine. CDR3 DNA is the only sequence kept; it has 36 bases, read in frame from the first base. Trimming takes 2 bases from V and 10 bases from J, and the germline ends sit 12 bases apart.